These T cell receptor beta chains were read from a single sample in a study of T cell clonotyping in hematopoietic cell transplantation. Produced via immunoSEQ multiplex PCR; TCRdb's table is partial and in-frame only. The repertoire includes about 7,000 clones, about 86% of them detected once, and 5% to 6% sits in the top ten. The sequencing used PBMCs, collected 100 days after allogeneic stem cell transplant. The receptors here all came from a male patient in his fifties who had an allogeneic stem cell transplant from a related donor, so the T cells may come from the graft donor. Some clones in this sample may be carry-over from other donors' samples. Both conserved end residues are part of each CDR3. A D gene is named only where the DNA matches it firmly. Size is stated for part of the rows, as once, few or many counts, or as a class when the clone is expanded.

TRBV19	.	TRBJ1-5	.	TGTGCCAGTAGTCTCCGGGAGGGCAATCAGCCCCAGCATTTT	CASSLREGNQPQHF
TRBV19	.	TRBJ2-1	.	TGTGCCAGTAGTATAACCGCCACCTACAATGAGCAGTTCTTC	CASSITATYNEQFF
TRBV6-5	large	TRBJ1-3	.	TGTGCCAGCAGTTATAGCTCTGGAAACACCATATATTTT	CASSYSSGNTIYF
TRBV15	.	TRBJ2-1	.	TGTGCCACCAGCAGAAGACTAGTGAGAAATGAGCAGTTCTTC	CATSRRLVRNEQFF
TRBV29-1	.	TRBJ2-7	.	TGCAGCGTTGTTCCAGGGTTGTCGGGGGCCGAGCAGTACTTC	CSVVPGLSGAEQYF
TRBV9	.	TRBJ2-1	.	TGTGCCAGCAGTTCCCCCCCCGGCAGGGCGCCCTACAATGAGCAGTTCTTC	CASSSPPGRAPYNEQFF
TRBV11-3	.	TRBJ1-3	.	TGTGCCAGCAGCTTCGGACTGAGCTCTGGAAACACCATATATTTT	CASSFGLSSGNTIYF
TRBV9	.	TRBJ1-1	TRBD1	TGTGCCAGCAGCGTGTCGACAGGGCCAGGGAACACTGAAGCTTTCTTT	CASSVSTGPGNTEAFF
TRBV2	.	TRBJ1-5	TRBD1	TGTGCCAGCTCCGGGACAGGGGAGGATCAGCCCCAGCATTTT	CASSGTGEDQPQHF
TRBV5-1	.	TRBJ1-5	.	TGCGCCAGCAGTAGGACGGGTAATCAGCCCCAGCATTTT	CASSRTGNQPQHF
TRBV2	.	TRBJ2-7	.	TGTGCCAGCAGTGATTACGAGCAGTACTTC	CASSDYEQYF
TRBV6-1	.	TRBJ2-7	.	TGTGCCAGCAGGCACCTGATGGAGAGCTCCTACGAGCAGTACTTC	CASRHLMESSYEQYF
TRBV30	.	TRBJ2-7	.	TGTGCCTGGAGTGGGTCCAGGGAGCAGTACTTC	CAWSGSREQYF
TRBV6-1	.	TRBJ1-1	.	TGTGCCAGCAGGGACGGGACATACAACACTGAAGCTTTCTTT	CASRDGTYNTEAFF
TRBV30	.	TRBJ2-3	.	TGTGCCTGGAGTAAGGATCTCCTCACAGATACGCAGTATTTT	CAWSKDLLTDTQYF
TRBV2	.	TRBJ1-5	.	TGTGCCAGCAGTGAAGGACTGACCAATCAGCCCCAGCATTTT	CASSEGLTNQPQHF
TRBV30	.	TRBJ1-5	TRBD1	TGTGCCTGGAGTGGACAGGGAGACCAGCCCCAGCATTTT	CAWSGQGDQPQHF
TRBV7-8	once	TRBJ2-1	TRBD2	TGTGCCAGCAGCTTTGCCCTCGGGGGGTTTAATGAGCAGTTCTTC	CASSFALGGFNEQFF
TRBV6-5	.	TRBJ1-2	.	TGTGCCAGCAGTACCAGGTTTGGTGGCTACACCTTC	CASSTRFGGYTF
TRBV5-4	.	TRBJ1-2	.	TGTGCCAGCAGCTTTGGGGGGAATACGAACTATGGCTACACCTTC	CASSFGGNTNYGYTF
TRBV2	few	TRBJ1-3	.	TGTGCCAGCAGCTCCTACAACGGAAACACCATATATTTT	CASSSYNGNTIYF
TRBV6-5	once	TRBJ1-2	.	TGTGCCAGCAGTTACTTAGGCGGCTACACCTTC	CASSYLGGYTF
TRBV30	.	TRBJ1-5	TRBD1	TGTGCCTGGAGCGCCGGGACAGCCTACAATCAGCCCCAGCATTTT	CAWSAGTAYNQPQHF
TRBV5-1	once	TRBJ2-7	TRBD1	TGCGCCAGCAGCTCTTCCGGACAGGGGATCTACGAGCAGTACTTC	CASSSSGQGIYEQYF
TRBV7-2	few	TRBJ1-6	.	TGTGCCAGCAACGATCTAGAACGATCGAATTCACCCCTCCACTTT	CASNDLERSNSPLHF
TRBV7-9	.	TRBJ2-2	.	TGTGCCAGCAGCTTTCGGTCCGGGGAGCTGTTTTTT	CASSFRSGELFF
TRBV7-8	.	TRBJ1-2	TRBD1	TGTGCCAGCAGCTTAGCCGGGACAGACGATGGCTACACCTTC	CASSLAGTDDGYTF
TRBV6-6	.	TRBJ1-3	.	TGTGCCAGCAGTTACTCTGAGGGCGGTGGAAACACCATATATTTT	CASSYSEGGGNTIYF
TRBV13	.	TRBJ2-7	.	TGTGCCAGCAGCCACCGTCCGGGCAACGACTACGAGCAGTACTTC	CASSHRPGNDYEQYF
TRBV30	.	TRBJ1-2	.	TGTGCCCGGGACCGCCGAGGGGGCTATGGCTACACCTTC	CARDRRGGYGYTF
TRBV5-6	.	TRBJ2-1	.	TGTGCCAGCAGCTTGCCCAATGAGCAGTTCTTC	CASSLPNEQFF
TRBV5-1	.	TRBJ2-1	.	TGCGCCAGCAGCAGTACCGGGACGCATAATGAGCAGTTCTTC	CASSSTGTHNEQFF
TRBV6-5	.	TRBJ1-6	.	TGTGCCAGCGGCTCGCGGGCCCACCCCCTCCACTTT	CASGSRAHPLHF
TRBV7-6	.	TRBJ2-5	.	TGTGCCAGCAGCTTACCGGGAGAGACCCAGTACTTC	CASSLPGETQYF
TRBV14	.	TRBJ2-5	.	TGTGCCAGCAGCCGACTCGGGACGGTCCAAGAGACCCAGTACTTC	CASSRLGTVQETQYF
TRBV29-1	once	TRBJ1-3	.	TGCAGCTTCTGTGCGACAGCTGGAAACACCATATATTTT	CSFCATAGNTIYF
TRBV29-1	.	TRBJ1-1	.	TGCAGCGTCTCGACCGGGACGTCGCACACTGAAGCTTTCTTT	CSVSTGTSHTEAFF
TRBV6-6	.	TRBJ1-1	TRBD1	TGTGCCAGCAGGGGGACAGTATTTACGGTCACTGAAGCTTTCTTT	CASRGTVFTVTEAFF
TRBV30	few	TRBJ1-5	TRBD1	TGTGCCTGGAGTAGCGGACAGGGAGATCAGCCCCAGCATTTT	CAWSSGQGDQPQHF
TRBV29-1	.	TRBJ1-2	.	TGCAGCGTTGAAGGCTATGGCTACACCTTC	CSVEGYGYTF